This T cell receptor (beta chain) was obtained from a study of blood T cell repertoires in COVID-19. Study at large: Some COVID-19 samples were acute and others convalescent; all came from the United States, Italy and Spain. The analysed material was cDNA or gDNA that came from T cells, B-cell-depleted T cells, or PBMCs.

The authors' processing: Reference gene primer amplification yielded estimated nucleated cell counts. Generated by immunoSEQ multiplex PCR, the TCRdb table keeps only in-frame clones and is missing some. Clone size and the V and J calls come from that table; the DNA yielded D and trimming. The sample has a few hundred thousand clones; around 82% are singletons. Trimming at V came to 0 bases and at J to 1 base, leaving 5 bases not matched to a gene. In germline, CDR1 is MGHRA, CDR2 YSYEKL. This CDR3 spans 16 amino acids. It was during active infection that Seattle patients were enrolled and then longitudinally followed.

Sequencing was done on a sample of peripheral blood. The gene calls are TRBV4-1 and TRBJ2-5; the match to TRBD2 covers 7 bases. The sequence was obtained from a human donor with COVID-19, enrolled during active disease. The donor label of this sample is uncertain. CDR3 loop: CASSQDPPSGQETQYF. The DNA for the CDR3 is TGCGCCAGCAGCCAAGATCCCCCTAGCGGCCAAGAGACCCAGTACTTC.